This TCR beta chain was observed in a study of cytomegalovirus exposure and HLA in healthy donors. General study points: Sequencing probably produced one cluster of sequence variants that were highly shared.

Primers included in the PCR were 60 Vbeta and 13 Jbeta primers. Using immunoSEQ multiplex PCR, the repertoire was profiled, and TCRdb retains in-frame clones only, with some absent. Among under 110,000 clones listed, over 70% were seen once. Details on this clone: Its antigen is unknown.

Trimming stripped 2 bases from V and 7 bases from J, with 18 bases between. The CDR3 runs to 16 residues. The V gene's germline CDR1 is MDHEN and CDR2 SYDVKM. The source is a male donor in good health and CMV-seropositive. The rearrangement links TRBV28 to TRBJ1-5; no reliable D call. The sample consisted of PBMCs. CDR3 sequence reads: CASSLAVTGGRQPQHF. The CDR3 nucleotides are TGTGCCAGCAGTTTAGCGGTGACCGGCGGCCGCCAGCCCCAGCATTTT. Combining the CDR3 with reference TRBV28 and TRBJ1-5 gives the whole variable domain DVKVTQSSRYLVKRTGEKVFLECVQDMDHENMFWYRQDPGLGLRLIYFSYDVKMKEKGDIPEGYSVSREKKERFSLILESASTNQTSMYLCASSLAVTGGRQPQHFGDGTRLSIL.